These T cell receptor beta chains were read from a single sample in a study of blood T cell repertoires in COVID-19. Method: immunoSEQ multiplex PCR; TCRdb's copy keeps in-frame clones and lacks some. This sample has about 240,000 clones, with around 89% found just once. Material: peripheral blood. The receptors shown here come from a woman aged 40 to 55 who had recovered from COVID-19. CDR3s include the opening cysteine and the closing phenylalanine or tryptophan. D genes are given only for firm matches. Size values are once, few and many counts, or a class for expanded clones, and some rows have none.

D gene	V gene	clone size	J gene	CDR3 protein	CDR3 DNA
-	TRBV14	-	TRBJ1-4	CASSQGPATNEKLFF	TGTGCCAGCAGCCAGGGCCCTGCAACTAATGAAAAACTGTTTTTT
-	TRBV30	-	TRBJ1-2	CAWSPSRFNYGYTF	TGTGCCTGGAGTCCATCCCGGTTTAACTATGGCTACACCTTC
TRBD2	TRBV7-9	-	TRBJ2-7	CASSTPSGTTYEQYF	TGTGCCAGCAGCACCCCTAGCGGGACCACCTACGAGCAGTACTTC
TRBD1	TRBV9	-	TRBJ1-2	CASSVGDRGRGYTF	TGTGCCAGCAGCGTAGGGGACAGGGGGAGAGGCTACACCTTC
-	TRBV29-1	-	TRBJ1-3	CSVAGGDSGNTIYF	TGCAGCGTGGCGGGAGGGGACTCTGGAAACACCATATATTTT
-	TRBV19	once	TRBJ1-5	CASTLPGDSNQPQHF	TGTGCCAGTACCTTACCAGGGGATAGCAATCAGCCCCAGCATTTT
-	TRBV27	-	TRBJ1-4	CASSLSSLNEKLFF	TGTGCCAGCAGCCTTTCGAGCCTCAATGAAAAACTGTTTTTT
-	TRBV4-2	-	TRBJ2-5	CASRGQGETQYF	TGTGCCAGCAGGGGCCAGGGGGAGACCCAGTACTTC
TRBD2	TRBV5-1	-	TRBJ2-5	CASSGGGQETQYF	TGCGCCAGCAGCGGGGGGGGTCAAGAGACCCAGTACTTC
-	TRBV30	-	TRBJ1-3	CAWTGGSSGNTIYF	TGTGCCTGGACCGGGGGGAGCTCTGGAAACACCATATATTTT
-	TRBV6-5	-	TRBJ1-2	CASSYSVRPPYGYTF	TGTGCCAGCAGTTACTCTGTGCGGCCGCCTTATGGCTACACCTTC
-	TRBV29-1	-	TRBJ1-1	CSVGGWGAFF	TGCAGCGTCGGGGGATGGGGGGCTTTCTTT
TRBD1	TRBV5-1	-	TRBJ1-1	CASSLGQGSVTEAFF	TGCGCCAGCAGCTTGGGACAGGGTTCGGTCACTGAAGCTTTCTTT
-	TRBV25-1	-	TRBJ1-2	CASRNSGQLGYTF	TGTGCCAGCAGGAACTCTGGACAGTTAGGCTACACCTTC
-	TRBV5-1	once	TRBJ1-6	CASSPDPSSYNSPLHF	TGCGCCAGCAGCCCGGATCCTAGCTCCTATAATTCACCCCTCCACTTT
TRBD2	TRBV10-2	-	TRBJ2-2	CASTQKLAGPNTGELFF	TGCGCCAGCACCCAGAAACTAGCGGGACCGAACACCGGGGAGCTGTTTTTT
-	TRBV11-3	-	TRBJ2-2	CASSLGTSYTGELFF	TGTGCCAGCAGCTTGGGGACAAGCTACACCGGGGAGCTGTTTTTT
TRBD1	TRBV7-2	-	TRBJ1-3	CASSLVVRGGNTIYF	TGTGCCAGCAGCTTAGTGGTCAGGGGGGGAAACACCATATATTTT
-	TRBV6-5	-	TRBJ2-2	CAEGRSPGELFF	TGTGCCGAAGGTCGGAGCCCCGGGGAGCTGTTTTTT
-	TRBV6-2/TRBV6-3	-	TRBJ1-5	CASSVTIWGNQPQHF	TGTGCCAGCAGTGTGACAATTTGGGGCAATCAGCCCCAGCATTTT
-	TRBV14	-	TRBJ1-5	CASSQELGQPQHF	TGTGCCAGCAGCCAAGAACTCGGTCAGCCCCAGCATTTT
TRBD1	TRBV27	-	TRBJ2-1	CASSARTGGDEQFF	TGTGCCAGCAGTGCCCGGACAGGGGGGGATGAGCAGTTCTTC
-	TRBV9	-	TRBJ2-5	CASSVDVRGDQETQYF	TGTGCCAGCAGCGTAGACGTCCGCGGGGACCAAGAGACCCAGTACTTC
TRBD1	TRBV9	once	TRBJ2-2	CASSPRDRGTGELFF	TGTGCCAGCAGCCCCCGGGACAGGGGAACCGGGGAGCTGTTTTTT
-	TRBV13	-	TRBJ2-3	CASSLPHSGQYF	TGTGCCAGCAGCTTACCGCACTCGGGGCAGTATTTT
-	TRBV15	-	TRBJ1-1	CATSPRDTEAFF	TGTGCCACCAGCCCCCGGGACACTGAAGCTTTCTTT
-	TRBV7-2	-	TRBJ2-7	CASSPGGGRAYEQYF	TGTGCCAGCAGCCCAGGGGGCGGGAGGGCCTACGAGCAGTACTTC
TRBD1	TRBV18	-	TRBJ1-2	CASSSRDRGGYTF	TGTGCCAGCTCATCCCGGGACAGGGGGGGCTACACCTTC
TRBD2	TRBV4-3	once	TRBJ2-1	CASSPGTSGNNEQFF	TGCGCCAGCAGCCCCGGGACTAGCGGAAACAATGAGCAGTTCTTC